The entry below gives a single TCR beta chain sequence along with its context. The study assigned cohorts using participant-reported clinical history. Two negative PCRs, clearance, or symptom resolution had been documented for recovered Cohort 3 donors. These data come from a study of blood T cell repertoires in COVID-19. In the study overall: Some COVID-19 samples were acute and others convalescent; all came from the United States, Italy and Spain.

Generated by immunoSEQ multiplex PCR, the TCRdb table keeps only in-frame clones and is missing some. The data contain about 230,000 clones, roughly four fifths of them singletons. Between the trimmed V and J ends, which lost 7 bases and 3 bases, there was a span of 10 bases. The CDR3 sequence is 13 residues long. Germline V gene sequence: CDR1 MNHEY, CDR2 SMNVEV (reference sequence). The chain recombines TRBV27 with TRBJ2-1, with D perhaps TRBD2 (5 bases). The source is a man aged 55 to 70 who had recovered from COVID-19. The sequencing sample was made of PBMCs or T cells enriched from blood (not recorded which). The CDR3 loop is CASMRVNYNEQFF. The DNA of the CDR3 is TGTGCCAGCATGCGGGTTAACTACAATGAGCAGTTCTTC.